A selection of T cell receptor beta chains follows, all from one sample in a study of cytomegalovirus exposure and HLA in healthy donors. The table came from immunoSEQ multiplex PCR; TCRdb's copy has only in-frame clones and leaves some out. The sample data list 150,000 or so clones. The specimen sequenced was PBMCs. The source of these receptors is a woman in her 50s in good health and CMV-seronegative. Each CDR3 is given with its conserved first and last residue. The D gene is left open where the match is weak.

j_call,d_call,v_call,cdr3_aa,cdr3_nt
TRBJ2-7,NA,TRBV5-4,CASSLNPVNEQYF,TGTGCCAGCAGCTTGAATCCGGTCAACGAGCAGTACTTC
TRBJ2-1,TRBD2,TRBV13,CASSLIAGGRHEQFF,TGTGCCAGCAGCTTAATAGCGGGGGGGCGGCATGAGCAGTTCTTC
TRBJ2-1,NA,TRBV10-2,CASSESRYNEQFF,TGCGCCAGCAGTGAGTCGAGGTACAATGAGCAGTTCTTC
TRBJ2-7,TRBD2,TRBV5-4,CASSSITGLAGDEQYF,TGTGCCAGCAGCTCAATTACGGGACTAGCGGGAGACGAGCAGTACTTC
TRBJ2-7,NA,TRBV4-1,CASSQVRGRNYEQYF,TGCGCCAGCAGCCAAGTCCGGGGTAGAAACTACGAGCAGTACTTC
TRBJ1-3,TRBD1,TRBV14,CASRLQGSGNTIYF,TGTGCCAGCAGACTACAGGGGTCTGGAAACACCATATATTTT
TRBJ2-3,NA,TRBV6-6,CASRKGLAVGDTQYF,TGTGCCAGCAGAAAAGGCCTAGCAGTGGGAGATACGCAGTATTTT
TRBJ2-3,TRBD2,TRBV5-6,CASSWGGLAGSDTQYF,TGTGCCAGCAGCTGGGGGGGACTAGCGGGATCAGATACGCAGTATTTT
TRBJ1-4,NA,TRBV9,CASSAGTNEKLFF,TGTGCCAGCAGCGCAGGGACAAATGAAAAACTGTTTTTT
TRBJ2-3,NA,TRBV4-2,CASSQRGGFSTDTQYF,TGTGCCAGCAGCCAACGTGGGGGGTTTAGCACAGATACGCAGTATTTT
TRBJ2-3,NA,TRBV30,CAWNVGGADTQYF,TGTGCCTGGAACGTGGGGGGAGCAGATACGCAGTATTTT
TRBJ1-1,TRBD1,TRBV4-2,CASSQGPGQGNTEAFF,TGTGCCAGCAGCCAAGGTCCGGGACAGGGGAACACTGAAGCTTTCTTT
TRBJ2-1,NA,TRBV19,CASSIGSSYNEQFF,TGTGCCAGTAGTATCGGGAGTAGCTACAATGAGCAGTTCTTC
TRBJ2-7,TRBD2,TRBV5-4,CASSLAGTSRDEQYF,TGTGCCAGCAGCTTGGCCGGGACTAGCAGGGACGAGCAGTACTTC
TRBJ2-7,NA,TRBV2,CASSFNLVPEQYF,TGTGCCAGCAGCTTCAACTTAGTACCCGAGCAGTACTTC
TRBJ2-3,NA,TRBV27,CASSLVVADTQYF,TGTGCCAGCAGTTTAGTTGTAGCAGATACGCAGTATTTT
TRBJ2-3,TRBD2,TRBV7-9,CASSLVGTSGLSNTQYF,TGTGCCAGCAGCTTAGTGGGGACTAGCGGCTTATCGAATACGCAGTATTTT
TRBJ2-3,NA,TRBV10-1,CAISHRSDTQYF,TGCGCCATCTCGCATCGGTCAGATACGCAGTATTTT
TRBJ1-2,NA,TRBV7-2,CASSYSGNYGYTF,TGTGCCAGCAGCTATTCGGGAAACTATGGCTACACCTTC
TRBJ2-1,TRBD2,TRBV28,CASSGTSSNEQFF,TGTGCCAGCAGCGGGACTAGCAGCAATGAGCAGTTCTTC
TRBJ2-1,TRBD1,TRBV28,CASTRTGFNEQFF,TGTGCCAGCACCAGGACAGGGTTTAATGAGCAGTTCTTC
TRBJ1-1,NA,TRBV6-5,CASSAQGRRVEAFF,TGTGCCAGCAGTGCACAGGGCCGTAGAGTTGAAGCTTTCTTT
TRBJ1-5,NA,TRBV7-8,CASSPGGDQPQHF,TGTGCCAGCAGCCCTGGCGGGGATCAGCCCCAGCATTTT
TRBJ1-1,NA,TRBV5-1,CASSLDHGVSEAFF,TGCGCCAGCAGCTTGGACCACGGGGTATCTGAAGCTTTCTTT
TRBJ2-2,TRBD2,TRBV7-3,CASTGGDTGELFF,TGTGCCAGCACCGGGGGGGACACCGGGGAGCTGTTTTTT
TRBJ1-2,TRBD1,TRBV7-2,CASRGQSNYGYTF,TGTGCCAGCAGGGGACAGAGTAACTATGGCTACACCTTC
TRBJ2-6,NA,TRBV6-1,CASSGGSGANVLTF,TGTGCCAGCAGTGGGGGCAGTGGGGCCAACGTCCTGACTTTC
TRBJ2-7,TRBD2,TRBV11-3,CASSWTSGDNEQYF,TGTGCCAGCAGCTGGACTAGCGGGGATAATGAGCAGTACTTC
TRBJ2-7,NA,TRBV20-1,CSARTPYEQYF,TGCAGTGCTAGGACTCCCTACGAGCAGTACTTC
TRBJ2-5,NA,TRBV30,CAWGEKETQYF,TGTGCCTGGGGAGAGAAAGAGACCCAGTACTTC
TRBJ1-6,NA,TRBV7-8,CASSEGQGLGTSPLHF,TGTGCCAGCAGCGAAGGCCAGGGACTAGGTACTTCACCCCTCCACTTT
TRBJ2-4,TRBD1,TRBV30,CAWEDRENIQYF,TGTGCCTGGGAGGACAGGGAAAACATTCAGTACTTC